Listed below are T cell receptor beta chains from one sample, sequenced in a study of shared T cell receptors in the human thymus. The method was immunoSEQ multiplex PCR; TCRdb's version includes in-frame clones alone and lacks a portion of them. The data show about 710,000 clones, 70% to 90% seen once. This sample also belongs to another study, concerning human thymus T cells.

Sequenced: thymocytes. All receptors come from a boy less than two years old with a congenital heart defect. Each CDR3 is given with its conserved first and last residue. Fields, in order: J gene, V gene, clone size, D gene, CDR3 protein, CDR3 DNA. D genes are given only for firm matches. Where a row states a size, it is once, few, many or the class of an expanded clone; other rows omit it.

>TRBJ1-1|TRBV7-9|once|TRBD1
CASSRTGDTEAFF
TGTGCCAGCAGCCGGACAGGGGATACTGAAGCTTTCTTT
>TRBJ2-1|TRBV5-1|NA|TRBD2
CASTGTIFDEQFF
TGCGCCAGCACCGGGACTATTTTTGATGAGCAGTTCTTC
>TRBJ2-1|TRBV5-6|NA|TRBD2
CASSLAGTSGSFEQFF
TGTGCCAGCAGCTTGGCCGGGACTAGCGGGAGTTTTGAGCAGTTCTTC
>TRBJ2-2|TRBV10-2|NA|TRBD1
CASSECAGTGRGGELFF
TGCGCCAGCAGTGAGTGCGCCGGGACAGGCCGTGGCGGGGAGCTGTTTTTT
>TRBJ1-1|TRBV6-6|NA|NA
CASRRQINTEAFF
TGTGCCAGCAGGAGACAGATTAACACTGAAGCTTTCTTT
>TRBJ2-7|TRBV28|NA|TRBD1
CATEQGCEQYF
TGTGCCACCGAACAGGGGTGTGAGCAGTACTTC
>TRBJ1-5|TRBV15|NA|NA
CATSREPFRGTAIPGQPQHF
TGTGCCACCAGCAGAGAGCCGTTCCGCGGGACGGCCATCCCGGGTCAGCCCCAGCATTTT
>TRBJ2-7|TRBV11-2|NA|NA
CASSAPRLGSYEQYF
TGTGCCAGCAGCGCCCCGCGACTGGGCTCCTACGAGCAGTACTTC
>TRBJ2-7|TRBV5-8|few|TRBD1
CASSCSDRGEQYF
TGTGCCAGCAGCTGTTCGGACAGGGGCGAGCAGTACTTC
>TRBJ2-3|TRBV2|NA|TRBD2
CASRGPLGLADSTDTQYF
TGTGCCAGCAGGGGGCCCTTAGGGCTAGCGGATAGCACAGATACGCAGTATTTT
>TRBJ2-7|TRBV6-1|NA|TRBD2
CASSEELAGGRVLLYEQYF
TGTGCCAGCAGTGAAGAGCTAGCGGGGGGCCGGGTCTTACTTTACGAGCAGTACTTC
>TRBJ2-1|TRBV27|once|NA
CASSAGSGSNEQFF
TGTGCCAGCAGCGCAGGGTCTGGGTCAAATGAGCAGTTCTTC
>TRBJ2-3|TRBV9|NA|NA
CASSGIRDSSPPDTQYF
TGTGCCAGCAGCGGCATCCGGGACTCTTCCCCCCCAGATACGCAGTATTTT